What follows are 13 T cell receptor beta chains derived from one specimen sequenced in a study of cytotoxic CD8 clonotypes in ibrutinib-treated CLL. Profiling relied on immunoSEQ multiplex PCR, and the TCRdb table lists in-frame clones only, not all of them. The sample lists 24,000 or so clones, 65% to 80% seen once, with approximately 46% in the top ten. The source material was PBMCs, sampled after 12 months of ibrutinib treatment. The receptor source for this set is a human donor with chronic lymphocytic leukemia.

This chain links TRBV5-6 with TRBJ1-1; tentative D call: TRBD1 (6 bases). The ends were cut back, 5 bases at V and 6 bases at J, with 17 bases in the middle. The CDR3 length is 14 residues. CDR1 is SGHDT, CDR2 YYEEEE, per germline. The DNA of the CDR3 is TGTGCCAGCAGTGTTCAGGGGCCATGGCCTGAAGCTTTCTTT. Translating gives CASSVQGPWPEAFF.

This rearrangement joins TRBV27 to TRBJ1-5; possibly TRBD1 for D (6 bases). Germline-derived CDR1 and CDR2 are MNHEY and SMNVEV (reference sequence). Trimming shortened V by 7 bases and J by 7 bases, and 11 bases separated the two germline ends. The CDR3 totals 12 residues. CDR3 coding DNA: TGTGCCAGCACAACAGGGTTACAGCCCCAGCATTTT. It is translated as CASTTGLQPQHF.

The CDR3 loop reads CASSPTSGASYEQYF. CDR3 sequence (DNA): TGCGCCAGCAGCCCGACTAGCGGGGCCTCCTACGAGCAGTACTTC. The rearrangement links TRBV5-1 to TRBJ2-7; 11 bases are a match to TRBD2. This CDR3 contains 15 residues. J gave up 0 bases and V 4 bases, and 3 bases lay outside the gene matches. CDR1 and CDR2 (germline): SGHRS, YFSETQ.

This clone was found once. The rearrangement joins TRBV9 to TRBJ1-2; D not certain. CDR3 size: 14 residues. CDR1 and CDR2 (germline): SGDLS, YYNGEE. Trimming removed 3 bases from V and 4 bases from J, with 13 bases in between. The CDR3 protein is CASSGPRASYGYTF. CDR3 DNA: TGTGCCAGCAGCGGTCCCCGAGCGTCCTATGGCTACACCTTC.

J is TRBJ2-7 and V is TRBV12-5; either TRBD1 or TRBD2 may fit D (5 bases each). Per germline, CDR1 LGHNT and CDR2 FRNRAP. The CDR3 totals 16 residues. V was pared by 1 base and J by 5 bases, with 18 bases between. CDR3 sequence: CASGLALSGSSNEQYF. The CDR3 DNA follows: TGTGCTAGTGGTTTGGCATTATCAGGGAGCAGCAACGAGCAGTACTTC.

This clone has just one count. The chain uses TRBV5-8 and TRBJ1-1; possibly TRBD1 for D (5 bases). V lost 0 bases and J 5 bases, leaving 11 bases between the germline ends. The germline gives CDR1 SGHTS, CDR2 YDEGEE. CDR3 length: 14 residues. The CDR3 sequence: CASSLGGVGTEAFF. CDR3 nucleotide sequence: TGTGCCAGCAGCTTGGGAGGGGTAGGAACTGAAGCTTTCTTT.

The chain carries TRBV14 and TRBJ1-2, with 11 bases lining up with TRBD1. The CDR3 is 14 amino acids. J gave up 2 bases and V 6 bases, and 2 bases lay outside the gene matches. Germline V CDR1 and CDR2: SGHDN, FVKESK. The CDR3 DNA is TGTGCCAGCAGGAGGACAGGGGGCAACTATGGCTACACCTTC. Amino acids: CASRRTGGNYGYTF. Full variable domain (remainder filled in from reference TRBV14 and TRBJ1-2): EAGVTQFPSHSVIEKGQTVTLRCDPISGHDNLYWYRRVMGKEIKFLLHFVKESKQDESGMPNNRFLAERTGGTYSTLKVQPAELEDSGVYFCASRRTGGNYGYTFGSGTRLTVV.

J is TRBJ2-3 and V is TRBV9, with 7 bases that match TRBD2. The CDR3 has 13 residues. The germline gives CDR1 SGDLS, CDR2 YYNGEE. The V gene end was trimmed by 3 bases and the J gene end by 8 bases; junction bases not matched to a gene: 6. The DNA of the CDR3 is TGTGCCAGCAGCGGGACTAGTAGTCTTACGCAGTATTTT. Translating gives CASSGTSSLTQYF.

The CDR3 is CASSSGYPASNEQFF. CDR3 coding DNA: TGCGCCAGCAGCTCCGGGTATCCCGCTTCCAATGAGCAGTTCTTC. V and J are TRBV5-1 and TRBJ2-1; D remains unclear. This CDR3 is 15 amino acids long. The germline gives CDR1 SGHRS, CDR2 YFSETQ. Trimming took off 3 bases at V and 6 bases at J, with 16 bases between the two ends.

This clone has a handful of counts. The rearrangement uses TRBV6-6 and TRBJ2-2; D gene uncertain. Trimming pared 2 bases from V and 1 base from J, leaving 5 bases between. The CDR3 spans 14 residues. The germline CDR1 and CDR2 sequences are MNHNY and SVGAGI (reference sequence). CDR3 sequence: CASSYPENTGELFF. CDR3 sequence (DNA): TGTGCCAGCAGTTACCCAGAGAACACCGGGGAGCTGTTTTTT.

The chain has TRBV7-2 and TRBJ1-6; 7 bases are shared with TRBD1. The germline CDR1 and CDR2 sequences are SGHTA and FQGNSA. CDR3 length equals 16 residues. The J segment lost 5 bases and the V segment lost 1 base, leaving 5 bases of the junction unmatched. CDR3 sequence (DNA): TGTGCCAGCAGCTTAGGGGACAGTCCCCATAATTCACCCCTCCACTTT. This translates into CASSLGDSPHNSPLHF.

This clone was picked up a small number of times. V gene TRBV6-1 combines with J gene TRBJ2-7; D gene unclear. The CDR3 is 14 residues long. The V and J ends lost 3 bases and 0 bases respectively, with 9 bases between them. Germline V gives CDR1 MNHNS, CDR2 SASEGT. CDR3 region: CASSDVGSSYEQYF. In DNA form, the CDR3 reads TGTGCCAGCAGTGATGTTGGAAGCTCCTACGAGCAGTACTTC.

The chain employs TRBV28 and TRBJ1-5, with D perhaps TRBD1 (5 bases). V lost 6 bases, J lost 1 base, and 19 bases lay in between. The CDR3 loop spans 17 amino acids. Germline V gene data show CDR1 as MDHEN and CDR2 as SYDVKM. The DNA for the CDR3 is TGTGCCAGCAGCCACTTTGGGGGTTTGGAAAGCAATCAGCCCCAGCATTTT. Amino acid sequence: CASSHFGGLESNQPQHF.